This TCR beta chain comes out of a study of CD8+CD57+ T cells in acquired aplastic anemia. Study overall: 3 to 4 ug was the average amount of DNA from sorted CD4+ and CD8+ cells. The study obtained about 11 million reads on average for CD4+ cells from healthy donors. Study findings and constraints: Statistical testing detected no significant gap in CD8+ Simpson's diversity between patients and controls. Patients and controls shared approximately 30 CD8+ CDR3 sequences, highly expressed in patients.

Details on this clonotype: Its target is unknown.

CDR3 and TCR beta VDJ profiling relied on genomic DNA as the template. Using its own MiXCR run on the reads, TCRdb lists one record per CDR3 protein. This sample has some 190,000 distinct CDR3 sequences; around half occur once, and the top ten carry about 2.9%. J gave up 4 bases and V 0 bases, and 5 bases lay outside the gene matches. The germline gives CDR1 DFQATT, CDR2 SNEGSKA (reference sequence). The CDR3 sequence is 15 residues long. The sequenced material came from sorted CD4+, CD8+, or CD8+CD57+ T cells (not recorded which) from PBMCs. This sequence joins TRBV20-1 and TRBJ2-1; 8 bases are a match to TRBD2. The receptor comes from a human donor in good health. CDR3 bases: TGCAGTGCTAGAGAAGGTAGCGGGAATTACAATGAGCAGTTCTTC. This sequence encodes CSAREGSGNYNEQFF.